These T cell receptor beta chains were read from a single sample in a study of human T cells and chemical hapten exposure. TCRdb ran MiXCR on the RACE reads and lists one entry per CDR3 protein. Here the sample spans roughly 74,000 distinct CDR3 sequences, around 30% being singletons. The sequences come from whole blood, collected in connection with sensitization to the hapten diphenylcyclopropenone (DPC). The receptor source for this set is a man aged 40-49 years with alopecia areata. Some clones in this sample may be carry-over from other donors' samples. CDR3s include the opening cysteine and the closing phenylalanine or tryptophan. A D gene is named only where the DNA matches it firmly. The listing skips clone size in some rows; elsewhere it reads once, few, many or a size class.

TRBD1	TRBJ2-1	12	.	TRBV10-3	CAIGTGVYEQFF
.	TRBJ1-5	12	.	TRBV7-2	CASSAYNQPQHF
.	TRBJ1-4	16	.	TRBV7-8	CASSLEFSQRNEKLFF
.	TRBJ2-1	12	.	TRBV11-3	CASSRYGDEQFF
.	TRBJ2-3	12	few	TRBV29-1	CSVESNADTQYF
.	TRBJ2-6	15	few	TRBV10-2	CASQGGLSGANVLTF
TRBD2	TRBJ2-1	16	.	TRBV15	CATSRGGLAGSNEQFF
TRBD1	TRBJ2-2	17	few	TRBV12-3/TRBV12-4	CASSLLVGQGTTGELFF
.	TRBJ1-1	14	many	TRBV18	CASSPLGRNTEAFF
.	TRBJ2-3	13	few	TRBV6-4	CASSDPFTDTQYF
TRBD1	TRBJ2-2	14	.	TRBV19	CASSRTGTTGELFF
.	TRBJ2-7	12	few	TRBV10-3	CATRNEIYEQYF
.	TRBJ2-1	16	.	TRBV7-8	CASSLGSGGAYNEQFF
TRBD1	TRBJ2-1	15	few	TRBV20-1	CSARDTGGVLNEQFF
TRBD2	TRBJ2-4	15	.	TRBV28	CASRESGRAKNIQYF
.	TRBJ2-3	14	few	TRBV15	CATSRVRDTDTQYF
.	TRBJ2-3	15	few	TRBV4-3	CASSQDPFSENTQYF
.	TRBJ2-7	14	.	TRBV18	CASSMAQRPYEQYF
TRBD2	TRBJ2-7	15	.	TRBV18	CASSPTAGGSHEQYF
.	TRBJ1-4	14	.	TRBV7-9	CASSFGEANEKLFF
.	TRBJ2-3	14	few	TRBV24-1	CATSDSLPGNTQYF
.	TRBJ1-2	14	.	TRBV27	CASSPVGGHYGYTF
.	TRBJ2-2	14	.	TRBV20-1	CSAWTAAGMGELFF
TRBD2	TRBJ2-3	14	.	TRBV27	CASRLAGDGDTQYF
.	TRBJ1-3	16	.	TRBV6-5	CASSYSRRVAGNTIYF
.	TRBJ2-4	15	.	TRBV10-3	CAISDGGLAKNIQYF
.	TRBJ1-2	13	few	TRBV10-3	CAISVPGGDGYTF
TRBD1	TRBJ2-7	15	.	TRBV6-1	CASSFDGTGRREQYF
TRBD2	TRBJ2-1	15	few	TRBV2	CATSREGMNYNEQFF
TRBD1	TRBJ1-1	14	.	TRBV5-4	CASSSMGTGTEAFF
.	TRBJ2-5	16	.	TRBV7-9	CASSPRQVGGQETQYF
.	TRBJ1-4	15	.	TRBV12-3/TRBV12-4	CASSAPGTGSPKVFF
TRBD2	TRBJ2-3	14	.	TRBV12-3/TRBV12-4	CASSRLAHTDTQYF
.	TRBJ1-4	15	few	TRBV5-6	CASSLAVGTNEKLFF
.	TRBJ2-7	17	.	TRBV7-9	CASSPGLESGSPYEQYF
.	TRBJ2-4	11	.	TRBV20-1	CSAELQDIQYF
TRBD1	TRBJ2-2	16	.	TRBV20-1	CSVYGTGDHWTGELFF
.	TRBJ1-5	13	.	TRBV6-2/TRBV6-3	CASSYQGMGPQHF
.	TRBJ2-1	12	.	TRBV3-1	CASSQASPRQFF
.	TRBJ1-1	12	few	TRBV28	CASSQMRYEAFF
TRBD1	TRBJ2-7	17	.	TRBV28	CASSSPGQGGGIYEQYF
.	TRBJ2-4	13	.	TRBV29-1	CSVALAASSIQYF
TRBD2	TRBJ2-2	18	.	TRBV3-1	CASSQATSGRTNTGELFF
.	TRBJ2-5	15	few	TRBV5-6	CASSSPGTEKETQYF
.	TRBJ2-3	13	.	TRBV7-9	CASSPIGADTQYF
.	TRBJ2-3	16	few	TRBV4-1	CASSLKGGMRTDTQYF
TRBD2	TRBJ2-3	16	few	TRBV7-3	CASSLSGAPRTDTQYF
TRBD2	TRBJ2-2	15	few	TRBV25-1	CASSQRGSNTGELFF
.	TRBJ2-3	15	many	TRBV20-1	CSARRGQAGTDTQYF
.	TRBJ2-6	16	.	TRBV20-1	CSAPGPGGQGANVLTF